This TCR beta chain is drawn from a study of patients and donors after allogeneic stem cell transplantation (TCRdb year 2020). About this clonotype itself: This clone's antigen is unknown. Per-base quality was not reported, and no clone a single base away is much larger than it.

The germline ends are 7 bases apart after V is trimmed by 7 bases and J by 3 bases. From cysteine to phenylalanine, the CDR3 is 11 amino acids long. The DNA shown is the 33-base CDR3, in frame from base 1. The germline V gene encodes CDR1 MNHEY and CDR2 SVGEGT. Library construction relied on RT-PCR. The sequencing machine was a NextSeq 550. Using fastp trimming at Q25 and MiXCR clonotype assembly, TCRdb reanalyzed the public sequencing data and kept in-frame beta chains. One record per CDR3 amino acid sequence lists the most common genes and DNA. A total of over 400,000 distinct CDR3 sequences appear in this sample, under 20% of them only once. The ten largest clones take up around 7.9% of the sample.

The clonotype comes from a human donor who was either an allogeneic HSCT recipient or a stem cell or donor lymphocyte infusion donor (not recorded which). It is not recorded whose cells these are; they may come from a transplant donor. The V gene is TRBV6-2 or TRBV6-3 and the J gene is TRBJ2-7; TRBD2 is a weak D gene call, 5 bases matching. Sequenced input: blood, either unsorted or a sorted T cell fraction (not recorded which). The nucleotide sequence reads TGTGCCAGCAAAGACTACTACGAGCAGTACTTC. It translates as CASKDYYEQYF.